Reported below is one TCR beta chain. What it binds is not known. This CDR3 is 15 amino acids long. Germline V gene data show CDR1 as SGDLS and CDR2 as YYNGEE. The junction had 4 bases not matched to a gene; V was cut back by 4 bases and J by 4 bases. This specimen belongs to a study of T cell responses to AZD1222 COVID-19 vaccine. Study observations and caveats: Females made up more of the donors, who were largely white British, and clonal diversity may have come out too low. Receipt of two AZD1222 doses was followed by a rise in Spike-specific TCR breadth and depth. Along spike, vaccine-associated CD4 TCRs were found throughout, with dominance at 160-218 and 743-854.

The table came from immunoSEQ multiplex PCR; TCRdb's copy has only in-frame clones and leaves some out. The sample comprises about 98,000 clones, less than 90% of which are singletons, and approximately 15% rests with the top ten. This sequence joins TRBV9 and TRBJ2-2, with 10 nucleotides matching TRBD2. This material consisted of peripheral blood, taken on day 0 of AZD1222 vaccination. This receptor was identified in an adult in good health. This CDR3 is CASSTSGRVTGELFF. The DNA of the CDR3 is TGTGCCAGCAGCACAAGCGGGAGGGTCACCGGGGAGCTGTTTTTT.